The present entry profiles one T cell receptor beta chain with its context. The target antigen is unknown. These data come from a study of cytomegalovirus exposure and HLA in healthy donors. Study conclusions and caveats: Later analysis placed DRB1 highest and HLA-C lowest in TCR association rates, which differed by HLA locus. The likely explanation for a cluster of highly shared sequence variants was sequencing artifact. TCR sequences were mostly rare, though some public TCRs occurred in many donors.

PCR was performed using 60 Vbeta and 13 Jbeta primers. The repertoire was sequenced with immunoSEQ multiplex PCR; TCRdb's copy has only in-frame clones and lacks some. Among 130,000 to 150,000 clones listed, roughly 73% were seen once. The germline V gene encodes CDR1 SGHDT and CDR2 YYEEEE. This CDR3 is built from 13 residues. Though nominally healthy at sampling, donors likely had unrecorded immune exposures. This TCR derives from a human donor in good health. The specimen sequenced was PBMCs. The rearrangement joins TRBV5-6 to TRBJ2-5; 9 nucleotides match TRBD1. The J call may be wrong; the DNA end is better matched by TRBJ2-7. The CDR3 sequence is CASSITGGSEQYF. The CDR3 nucleotides are TGTGCCAGCAGCATAACAGGGGGCAGCGAGCAGTACTTC.